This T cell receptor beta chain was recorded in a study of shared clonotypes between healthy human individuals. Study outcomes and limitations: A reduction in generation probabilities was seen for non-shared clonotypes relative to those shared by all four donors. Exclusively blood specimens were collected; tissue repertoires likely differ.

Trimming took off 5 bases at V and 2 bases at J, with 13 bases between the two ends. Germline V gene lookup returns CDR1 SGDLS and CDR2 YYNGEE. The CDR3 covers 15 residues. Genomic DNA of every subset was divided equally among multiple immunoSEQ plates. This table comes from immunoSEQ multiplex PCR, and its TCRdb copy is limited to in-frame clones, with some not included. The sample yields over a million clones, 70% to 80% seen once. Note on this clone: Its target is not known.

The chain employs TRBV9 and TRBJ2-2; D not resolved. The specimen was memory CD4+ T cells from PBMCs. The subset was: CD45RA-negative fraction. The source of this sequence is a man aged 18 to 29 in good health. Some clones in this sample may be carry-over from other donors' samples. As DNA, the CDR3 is TGTGCCAGCAGGAAAGGACGGATAAACACCGGGGAGCTGTTTTTT. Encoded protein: CASRKGRINTGELFF.